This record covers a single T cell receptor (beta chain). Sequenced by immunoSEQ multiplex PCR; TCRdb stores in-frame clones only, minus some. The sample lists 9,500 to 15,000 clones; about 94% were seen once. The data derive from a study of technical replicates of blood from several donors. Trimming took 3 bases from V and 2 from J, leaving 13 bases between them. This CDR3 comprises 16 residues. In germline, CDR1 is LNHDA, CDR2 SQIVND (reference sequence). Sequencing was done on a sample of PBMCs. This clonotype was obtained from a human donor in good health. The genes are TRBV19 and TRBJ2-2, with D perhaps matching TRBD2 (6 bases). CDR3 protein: CASSMRRAFNTGELFF. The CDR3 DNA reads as TGTGCCAGTAGTATGAGGAGGGCATTCAACACCGGGGAGCTGTTTTTT.